This T cell receptor (beta chain) was captured in a study of T cells after yellow fever vaccination. At the level of the study: The fractions with low cell numbers were processed using SMART-Seq v4 Ultra Low Input. The study, taken as a whole, reports: Detected again after the booster were most primary-vaccination clones, at nearly 97% CD4 and approximately 85% CD8. FACS-sorted repertoires could harbor abundant contaminating bulk-population clonotypes.

By 5'RACE template switching, TCR cDNA was produced, with a universal primer site and UMIs added in the process. MiXCR was run by TCRdb on the 5' RACE reads, yielding one entry per CDR3 protein. The table lists 450,000 to 650,000 distinct CDR3 sequences, 13% of them singletons. About this clonotype itself: Its antigen is undetermined.

The specimen was PBMCs, collected on the day of the yellow fever booster vaccination. The clonotype was recovered from a man younger than 40 who received the YFV17D yellow fever vaccine.

This CDR3 reads CASIFGLAGLYEQYF. CDR3 nucleotides: TGTGCCAGCATCTTTGGACTAGCGGGCCTCTACGAGCAGTACTTC. The chain employs TRBV5-4 and TRBJ2-7; the match to TRBD2 covers 11 bases. Germline V gives CDR1 SGHNT, CDR2 YYREEE (reference sequence). J lost 3 bases, V lost 6 bases, and 8 bases had no gene match. This CDR3 spans 15 amino acids. Full variable domain (outside the CDR3, taken from reference TRBV5-4 and TRBJ2-7): ETGVTQSPTHLIKTRGQQVTLRCSSQSGHNTVSWYQQALGQGPQFIFQYYREEENGRGNFPPRFSGLQFPNYSSELNVNALELDDSALYLCASIFGLAGLYEQYFGPGTRLTVT.